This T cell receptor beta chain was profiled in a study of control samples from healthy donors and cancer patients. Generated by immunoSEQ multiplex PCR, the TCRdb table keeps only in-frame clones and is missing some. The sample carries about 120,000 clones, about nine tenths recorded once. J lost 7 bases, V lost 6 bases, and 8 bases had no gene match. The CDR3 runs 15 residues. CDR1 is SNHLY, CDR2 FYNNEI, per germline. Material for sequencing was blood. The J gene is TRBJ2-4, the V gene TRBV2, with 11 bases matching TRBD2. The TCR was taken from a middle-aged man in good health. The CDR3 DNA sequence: TGTGCCAGCAGGGAGGGTAGCGGGGGGGCGAACATTCAGTACTTC. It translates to CASREGSGGANIQYF. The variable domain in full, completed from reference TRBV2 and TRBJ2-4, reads EPEVTQTPSHQVTQMGQEVILRCVPISNHLYFYWYRQILGQKVEFLVSFYNNEISEKSEIFDDQFSVERPDGSNFTLKIRSTKLEDSAMYFCASREGSGGANIQYFGAGTRLSVL.